A single sample gave rise to the 8 T cell receptor beta chains below, sequenced in a study of OX40 agonist ivuxolimab in advanced cancers. The table came from immunoSEQ multiplex PCR; TCRdb's copy has only in-frame clones and leaves some out. Of more than 55,000 clones in the sample, about 83% were seen once. The sample in question was CD4+ or CD8+ T cells sorted from blood, obtained in a trial of the OX40 agonist ivuxolimab. The receptors originated from an adult with an advanced solid tumor such as melanoma, head and neck, liver or kidney cancer.

The rearrangement uses TRBV5-1 and TRBJ1-6; D is ambiguous. Germline values: CDR1 SGHRS, CDR2 YFSETQ. V lost 4 bases, J lost 8 bases, and 13 bases lay in between. This CDR3 spans 14 amino acids. DNA for the CDR3: TGCGCCAGCAGCCCGGAACTGTTGGATTCACCCCTCCACTTT. Encoded protein: CASSPELLDSPLHF.

The V gene is TRBV12-5, the J gene TRBJ2-5; 9 bases agree with TRBD1. The CDR3 has 14 amino acids. Looked up from germline, CDR1 is LGHNT and CDR2 is FRNRAP. Losses at the gene ends were 7 bases for V and 4 bases for J; bases not matched to a gene: 7. The DNA of the CDR3 is TGTGCTAGTGTTCCCGGGACAGGGACAGAGACCCAGTACTTC. Protein sequence: CASVPGTGTETQYF. The complete variable domain, with remaining parts taken from reference TRBV12-5 and TRBJ2-5, reads DARVTQTPRHKVTEMGQEVTMRCQPILGHNTVFWYRQTMMQGLELLAYFRNRAPLDDSGMPKDRFSAEMPDATLATLKIQPSEPRDSAVYFCASVPGTGTETQYFGPGTRLLVL.

This clone occurred once. The chain has TRBV15 and TRBJ1-3, with no clear D. Between the trimmed V and J ends, which lost 1 base and 2 bases, there was a span of 9 bases. This CDR3 comprises 15 residues. Germline loops: CDR1 LNHNV, CDR2 YYDKDF (reference sequence). CDR3 in amino acids: CATSRGKSPGNTIYF. The CDR3 DNA reads TGTGCCACCAGCAGAGGGAAAAGCCCTGGAAACACCATATATTTT. The full variable domain, its missing parts supplied by reference TRBV15 and TRBJ1-3, is DAMVIQNPRYQVTQFGKPVTLSCSQTLNHNVMYWYQQKSSQAPKLLFHYYDKDFNNEADTPDNFQSRRPNTSFCFLDIRSPGLGDTAMYLCATSRGKSPGNTIYFGEGSWLTVV.

The count of this clone is one. The V gene is TRBV28, the J gene TRBJ2-2, with a possible D match to TRBD1 (6 bases). CDR1 and CDR2 from the germline V gene are MDHEN and SYDVKM. The germline V and J ends were trimmed by 6 bases and 1 base, with 12 bases remaining between them. The CDR3 consists of 15 residues. CDR3 region: CASSTTGVNTGELFF. The CDR3 DNA reads TGTGCCAGCAGCACGACAGGAGTGAACACCGGGGAGCTGTTTTTT. The full variable domain, rest sourced from reference TRBV28 and TRBJ2-2, is DVKVTQSSRYLVKRTGEKVFLECVQDMDHENMFWYRQDPGLGLRLIYFSYDVKMKEKGDIPEGYSVSREKKERFSLILESASTNQTSMYLCASSTTGVNTGELFFGEGSRLTVL.

J is TRBJ1-3 and V is TRBV28; D is unresolved. Trimming pared 4 bases from V and 4 bases from J, leaving 11 bases between. Germline CDR1 MDHEN, CDR2 SYDVKM. The CDR3 extends over 14 amino acids. CDR3: CASSSNLAGNTIYF. CDR3 bases: TGTGCCAGCAGTTCAAACCTTGCGGGAAACACCATATATTTT.

This rearrangement joins TRBV6-1 to TRBJ1-3; D gene unclear. Germline values: CDR1 MNHNS, CDR2 SASEGT. The CDR3 length is 11 residues. Trimming removed 6 bases from V and 4 bases from J, with 4 bases in between. In nucleotides, the CDR3 is TGTGCCAGCAGATGGGGAAACACCATATATTTT. It yields the protein CASRWGNTIYF.

The rearrangement links TRBV11-1 to TRBJ1-2; D may be TRBD1 (6 bases). Trimming left V 4 bases short and J 7 bases short, with 7 bases between. The CDR3 length is 11 residues. In germline, CDR1 is SGHAT, CDR2 FQDESV (reference sequence). The CDR3 DNA reads TGTGCCAGCAGCTCGGACAGTGGCTACACCTTC. Amino acids: CASSSDSGYTF.

The V call is TRBV2, the J call TRBJ2-7; tentatively, D is TRBD2 (5 bases). The CDR3 runs to 12 residues. V lost 5 bases and J lost 3, with 8 bases in between. Germline CDR1 is SNHLY and CDR2 is FYNNEI. CDR3 residues: CASSRAGYEQYF. CDR3 bases: TGTGCCAGCAGTCGGGCGGGCTACGAGCAGTACTTC.